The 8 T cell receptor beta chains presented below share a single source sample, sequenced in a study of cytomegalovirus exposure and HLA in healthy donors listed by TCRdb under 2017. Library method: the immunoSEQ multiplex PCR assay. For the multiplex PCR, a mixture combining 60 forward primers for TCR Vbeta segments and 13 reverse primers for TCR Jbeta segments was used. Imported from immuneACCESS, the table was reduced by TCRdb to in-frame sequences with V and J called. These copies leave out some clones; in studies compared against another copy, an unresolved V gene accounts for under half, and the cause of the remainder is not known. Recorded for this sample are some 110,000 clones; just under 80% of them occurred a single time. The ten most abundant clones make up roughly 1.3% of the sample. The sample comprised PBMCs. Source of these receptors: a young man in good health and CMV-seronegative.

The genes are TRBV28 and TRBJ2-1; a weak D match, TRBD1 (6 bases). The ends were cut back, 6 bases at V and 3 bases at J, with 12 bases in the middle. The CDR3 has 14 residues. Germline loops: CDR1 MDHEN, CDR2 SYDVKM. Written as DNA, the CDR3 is TGTGCCAGCAGGTTGCAGGGGCACTACAATGAGCAGTTCTTC. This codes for CASRLQGHYNEQFF.

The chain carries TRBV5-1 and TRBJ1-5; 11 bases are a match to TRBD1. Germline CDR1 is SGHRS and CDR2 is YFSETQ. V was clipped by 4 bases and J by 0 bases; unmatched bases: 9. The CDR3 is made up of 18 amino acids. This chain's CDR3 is CASSPGTGGDYSNQPQHF. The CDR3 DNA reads TGCGCCAGCAGCCCGGGGACAGGGGGAGATTATAGCAATCAGCCCCAGCATTTT.

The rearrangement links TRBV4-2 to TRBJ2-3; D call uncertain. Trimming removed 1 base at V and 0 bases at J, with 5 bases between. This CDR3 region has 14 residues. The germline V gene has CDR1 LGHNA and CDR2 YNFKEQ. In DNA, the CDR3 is TGTGCCAGCAGCCAAGCCCCTAGCACAGATACGCAGTATTTT. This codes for CASSQAPSTDTQYF.

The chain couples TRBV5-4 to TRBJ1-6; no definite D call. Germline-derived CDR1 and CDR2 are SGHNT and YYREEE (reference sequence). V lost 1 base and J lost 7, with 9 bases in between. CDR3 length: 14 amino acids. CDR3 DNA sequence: TGTGCCAGCAGCTTGCCGCCAGGAAATTCACCCCTCCACTTT. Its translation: CASSLPPGNSPLHF.

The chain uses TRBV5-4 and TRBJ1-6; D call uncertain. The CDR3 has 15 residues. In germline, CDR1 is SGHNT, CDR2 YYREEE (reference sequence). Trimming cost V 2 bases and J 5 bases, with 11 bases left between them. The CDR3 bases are TGTGCCAGCAGCTTCTGGAGAGGGAATAATTCACCCCTCCACTTT. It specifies CASSFWRGNNSPLHF.

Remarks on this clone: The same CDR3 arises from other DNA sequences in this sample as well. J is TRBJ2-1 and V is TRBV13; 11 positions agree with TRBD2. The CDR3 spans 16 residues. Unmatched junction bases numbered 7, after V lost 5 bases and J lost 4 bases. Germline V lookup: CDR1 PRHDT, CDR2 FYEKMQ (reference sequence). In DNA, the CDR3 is TGTGCCAGCAGCACTCAGGGACTAGCGGATTACAATGAGCAGTTCTTC. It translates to CASSTQGLADYNEQFF.

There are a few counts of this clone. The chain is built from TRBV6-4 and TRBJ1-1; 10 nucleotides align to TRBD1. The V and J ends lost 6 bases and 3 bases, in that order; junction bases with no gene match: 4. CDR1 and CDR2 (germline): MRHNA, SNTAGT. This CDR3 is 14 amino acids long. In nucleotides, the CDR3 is TGTGCCAGCAGGGCGGACAGGGGGGACACTGAAGCTTTCTTT. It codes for CASRADRGDTEAFF.

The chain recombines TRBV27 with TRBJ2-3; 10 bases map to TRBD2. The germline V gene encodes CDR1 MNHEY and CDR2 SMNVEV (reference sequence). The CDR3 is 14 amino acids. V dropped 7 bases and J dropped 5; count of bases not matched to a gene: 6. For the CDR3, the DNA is TGTGCCAGCAATTCACTAGCGGGAATAGATACGCAGTATTTT. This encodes CASNSLAGIDTQYF.